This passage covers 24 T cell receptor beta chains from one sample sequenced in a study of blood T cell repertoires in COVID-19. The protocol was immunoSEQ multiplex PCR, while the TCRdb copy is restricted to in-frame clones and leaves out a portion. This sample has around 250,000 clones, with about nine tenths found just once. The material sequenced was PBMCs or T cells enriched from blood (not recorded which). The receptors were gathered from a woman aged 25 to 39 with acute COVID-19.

CDR3 loop: CATSDLRGTGELFF. The CDR3 DNA reads as TGTGCCACCAGTGATTTGCGCGGGACCGGGGAGCTGTTTTTT. The chain links TRBV24-1 to TRBJ2-2; tentatively, D is TRBD2 (5 bases). CDR1 and CDR2 from the germline V gene are KGHDR and SFDVKD. This CDR3 has 14 residues. V gave up 0 bases and J gave up 5 bases, with 6 bases separating them.

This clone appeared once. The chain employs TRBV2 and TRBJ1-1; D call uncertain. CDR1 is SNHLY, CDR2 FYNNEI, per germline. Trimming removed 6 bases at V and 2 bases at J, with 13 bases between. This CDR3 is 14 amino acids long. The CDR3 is CASRNSAQNTEAFF. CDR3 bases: TGTGCCAGCAGGAACAGTGCACAAAACACTGAAGCTTTCTTT.

The DNA for the CDR3 is TGTGCCAGCAGTGGTGTTGGGGGGTCCTCTGGAAACACCATATATTTT. As protein: CASSGVGGSSGNTIYF. The chain combines TRBV2 with TRBJ1-3, with D perhaps TRBD1 (5 bases). Trimming pared 4 bases from V and 0 bases from J, leaving 13 bases between. There are 16 residues in the CDR3. Germline V lookup: CDR1 SNHLY, CDR2 FYNNEI. The full variable domain, in which reference TRBV2 and TRBJ1-3 provide the parts outside the CDR3, is EPEVTQTPSHQVTQMGQEVILRCVPISNHLYFYWYRQILGQKVEFLVSFYNNEISEKSEIFDDQFSVERPDGSNFTLKIRSTKLEDSAMYFCASSGVGGSSGNTIYFGEGSWLTVV.

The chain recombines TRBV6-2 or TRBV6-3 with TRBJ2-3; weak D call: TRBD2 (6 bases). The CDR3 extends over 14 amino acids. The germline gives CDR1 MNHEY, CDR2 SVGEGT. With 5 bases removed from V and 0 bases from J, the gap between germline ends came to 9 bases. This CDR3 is CASSLLASTDTQYF. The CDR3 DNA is TGTGCCAGCAGTCTCCTAGCGAGCACAGATACGCAGTATTTT.

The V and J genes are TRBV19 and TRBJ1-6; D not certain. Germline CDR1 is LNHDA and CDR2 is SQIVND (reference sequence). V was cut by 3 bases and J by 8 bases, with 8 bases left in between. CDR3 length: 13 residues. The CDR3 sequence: CASSMLRDSPLHF. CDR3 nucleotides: TGTGCCAGTAGTATGTTGAGGGATTCACCCCTCCACTTT.

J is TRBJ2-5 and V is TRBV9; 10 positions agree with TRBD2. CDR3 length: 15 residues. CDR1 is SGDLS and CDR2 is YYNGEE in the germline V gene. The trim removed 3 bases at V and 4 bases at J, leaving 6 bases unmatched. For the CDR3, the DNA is TGTGCCAGCAGCGGAACCGGGACTAGCGTAGAGACCCAGTACTTC. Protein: CASSGTGTSVETQYF.

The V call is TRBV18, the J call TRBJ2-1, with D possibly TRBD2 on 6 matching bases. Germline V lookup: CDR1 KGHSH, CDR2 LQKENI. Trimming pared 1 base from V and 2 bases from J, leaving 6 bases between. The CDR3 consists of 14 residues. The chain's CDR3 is CASSPRGAYNEQFF. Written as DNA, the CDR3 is TGTGCCAGCTCACCACGCGGGGCCTACAATGAGCAGTTCTTC.

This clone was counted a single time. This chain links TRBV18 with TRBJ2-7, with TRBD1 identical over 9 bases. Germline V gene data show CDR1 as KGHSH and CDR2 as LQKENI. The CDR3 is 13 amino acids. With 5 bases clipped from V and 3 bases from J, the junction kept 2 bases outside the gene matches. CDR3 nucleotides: TGTGCCAGCTCAGCGGGACAGGGCTACGAGCAGTACTTC. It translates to CASSAGQGYEQYF.

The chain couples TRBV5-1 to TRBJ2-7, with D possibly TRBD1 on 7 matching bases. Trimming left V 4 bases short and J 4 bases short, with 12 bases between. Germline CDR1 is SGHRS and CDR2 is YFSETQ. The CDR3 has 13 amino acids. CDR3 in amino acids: CASSGGTAYEQYF. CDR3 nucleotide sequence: TGCGCCAGCAGCGGAGGGACAGCTTACGAGCAGTACTTC.

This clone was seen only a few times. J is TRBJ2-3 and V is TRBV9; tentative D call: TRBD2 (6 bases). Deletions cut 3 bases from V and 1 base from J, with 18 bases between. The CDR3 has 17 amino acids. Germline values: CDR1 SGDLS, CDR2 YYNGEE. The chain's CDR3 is CASSALGLPRGTDTQYF. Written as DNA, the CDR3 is TGTGCCAGCAGCGCGCTGGGACTTCCGAGGGGCACAGATACGCAGTATTTT.

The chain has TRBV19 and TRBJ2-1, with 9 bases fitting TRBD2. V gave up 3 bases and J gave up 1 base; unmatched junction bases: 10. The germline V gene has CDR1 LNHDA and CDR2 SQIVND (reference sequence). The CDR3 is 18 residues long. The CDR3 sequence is CASSIDAGGPVSYNEQFF. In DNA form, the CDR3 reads TGTGCCAGTAGTATTGACGCGGGAGGGCCGGTGTCCTACAATGAGCAGTTCTTC.

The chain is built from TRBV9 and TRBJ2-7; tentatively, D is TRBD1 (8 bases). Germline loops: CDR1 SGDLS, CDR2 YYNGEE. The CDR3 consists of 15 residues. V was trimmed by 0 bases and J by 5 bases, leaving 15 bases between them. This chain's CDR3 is CASSVGTGRDNEQYF. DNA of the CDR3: TGTGCCAGCAGCGTAGGGACAGGGAGGGACAACGAGCAGTACTTC.

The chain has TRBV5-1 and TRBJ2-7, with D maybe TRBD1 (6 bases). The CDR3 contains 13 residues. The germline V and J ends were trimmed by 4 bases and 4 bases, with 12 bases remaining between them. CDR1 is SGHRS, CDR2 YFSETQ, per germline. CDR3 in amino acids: CASSPDSGYEQYF. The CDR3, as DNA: TGCGCCAGCAGCCCGGACAGTGGTTACGAGCAGTACTTC.

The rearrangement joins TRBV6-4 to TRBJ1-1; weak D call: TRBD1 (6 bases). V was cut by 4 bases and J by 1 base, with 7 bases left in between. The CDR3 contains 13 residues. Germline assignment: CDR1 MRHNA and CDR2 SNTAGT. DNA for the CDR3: TGTGCCAGCAGTGGGACAGCGAACACTGAAGCTTTCTTT. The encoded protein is CASSGTANTEAFF.

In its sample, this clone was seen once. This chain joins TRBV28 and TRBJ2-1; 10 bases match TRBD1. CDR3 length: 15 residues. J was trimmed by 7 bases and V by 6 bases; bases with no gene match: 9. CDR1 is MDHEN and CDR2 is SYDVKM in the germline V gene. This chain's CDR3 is CASRSRDRGENEQFF. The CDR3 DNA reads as TGTGCCAGCAGATCCCGGGACAGGGGTGAGAATGAGCAGTTCTTC. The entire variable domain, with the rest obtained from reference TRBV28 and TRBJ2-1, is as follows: DVKVTQSSRYLVKRTGEKVFLECVQDMDHENMFWYRQDPGLGLRLIYFSYDVKMKEKGDIPEGYSVSREKKERFSLILESASTNQTSMYLCASRSRDRGENEQFFGPGTRLTVL.

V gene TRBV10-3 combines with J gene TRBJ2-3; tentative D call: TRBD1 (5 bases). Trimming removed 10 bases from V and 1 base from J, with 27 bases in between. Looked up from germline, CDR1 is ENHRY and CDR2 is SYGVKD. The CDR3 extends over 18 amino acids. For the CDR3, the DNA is TGTGCCACAAACATCCGACGCGGACCGAAAGGGGGCACAGATACGCAGTATTTT. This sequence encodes CATNIRRGPKGGTDTQYF.

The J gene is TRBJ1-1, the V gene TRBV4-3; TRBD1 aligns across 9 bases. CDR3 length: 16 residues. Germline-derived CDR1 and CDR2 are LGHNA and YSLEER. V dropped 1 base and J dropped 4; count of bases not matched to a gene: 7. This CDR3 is CASSQGSTGGSTEAFF. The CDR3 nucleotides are TGCGCCAGCAGCCAAGGATCGACAGGGGGTTCCACTGAAGCTTTCTTT.

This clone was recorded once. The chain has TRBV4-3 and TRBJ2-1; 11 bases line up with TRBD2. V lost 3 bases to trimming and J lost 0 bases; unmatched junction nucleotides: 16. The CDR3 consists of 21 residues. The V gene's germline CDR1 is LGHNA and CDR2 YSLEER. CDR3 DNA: TGCGCCAGCAGCCACCTGCCGACCGGGACTAGCGGTCCAAGCTCCTACAATGAGCAGTTCTTC. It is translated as CASSHLPTGTSGPSSYNEQFF.

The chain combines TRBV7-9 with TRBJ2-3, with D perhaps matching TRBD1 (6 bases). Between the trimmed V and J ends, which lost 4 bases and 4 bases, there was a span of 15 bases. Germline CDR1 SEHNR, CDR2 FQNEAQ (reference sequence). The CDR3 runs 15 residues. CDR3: CASSSPSKGADTQYF. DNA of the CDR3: TGTGCCAGCAGCTCCCCTTCCAAGGGGGCAGATACGCAGTATTTT.

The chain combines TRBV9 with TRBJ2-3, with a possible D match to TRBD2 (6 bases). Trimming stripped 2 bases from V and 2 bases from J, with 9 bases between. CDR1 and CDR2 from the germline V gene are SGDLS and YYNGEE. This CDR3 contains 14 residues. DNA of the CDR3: TGTGCCAGCAGCGTTCCTAGCGCCACAGATACGCAGTATTTT. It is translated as CASSVPSATDTQYF.

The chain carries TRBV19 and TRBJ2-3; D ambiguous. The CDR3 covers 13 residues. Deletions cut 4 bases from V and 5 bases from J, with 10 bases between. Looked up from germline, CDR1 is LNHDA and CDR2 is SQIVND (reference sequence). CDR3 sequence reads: CASSTLGGDTQYF. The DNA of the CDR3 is TGTGCCAGTAGTACCCTCGGTGGAGATACGCAGTATTTT. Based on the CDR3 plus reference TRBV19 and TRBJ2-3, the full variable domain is DGGITQSPKYLFRKEGQNVTLSCEQNLNHDAMYWYRQDPGQGLRLIYYSQIVNDFQKGDIAEGYSVSREKKESFPLTVTSAQKNPTAFYLCASSTLGGDTQYFGPGTRLTVL.

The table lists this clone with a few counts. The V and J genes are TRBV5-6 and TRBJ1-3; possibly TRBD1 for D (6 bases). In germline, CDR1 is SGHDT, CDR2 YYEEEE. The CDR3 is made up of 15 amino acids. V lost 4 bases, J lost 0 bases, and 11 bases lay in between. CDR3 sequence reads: CASSTPDSSGNTIYF. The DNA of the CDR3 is TGTGCCAGCAGCACCCCGGACAGCTCTGGAAACACCATATATTTT.

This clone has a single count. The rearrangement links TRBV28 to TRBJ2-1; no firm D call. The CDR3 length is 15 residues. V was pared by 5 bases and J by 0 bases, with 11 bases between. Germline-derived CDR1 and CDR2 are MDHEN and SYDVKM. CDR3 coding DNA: TGTGCCAGCAGTGTAGCCCTGAGCTCCTACAATGAGCAGTTCTTC. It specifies CASSVALSSYNEQFF.

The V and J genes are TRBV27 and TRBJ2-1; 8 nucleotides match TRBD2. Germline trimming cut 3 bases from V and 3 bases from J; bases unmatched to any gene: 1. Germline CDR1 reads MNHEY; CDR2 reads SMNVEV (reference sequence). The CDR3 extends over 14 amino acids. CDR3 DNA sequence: TGTGCCAGCAGTTTCGGGAGGGTCTACAATGAGCAGTTCTTC. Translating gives CASSFGRVYNEQFF.